This TCR beta chain was captured in a study of tumor-infiltrating lymphocytes in localized non-small cell lung cancer. Study-level points and caveats: Different pieces of the same tissue went to different assays, confounding technical variation with intratumor heterogeneity.

The CDR3 contains 19 residues. Profiling relied on immunoSEQ multiplex PCR, and the TCRdb table lists in-frame clones only, not all of them. The data contain more than 9,000 clones, around 68% of them seen just once; the ten biggest clones take up 7% to 10%. This clone was seen a single time. No antigen is known for it. The sequenced material came from lung tumor tissue. This chain links TRBV21-1 with TRBJ1-1; the table's D gene call, TRBD1, was not cross checked with the DNA. TRBV21-1 is a pseudogene. This sequence originates from a human donor with non-small cell lung cancer. The CDR3 coding sequence is TGTGCCAGCAGCAAAGGACGCCAGGGGGGTATTCGCGTGAACACTGAAGCTTTCTTT. Encoded protein: CASSKGRQGGIRVNTEAFF.